The clone carrying this TCR beta chain was seen only a few times. PCR was performed a second time for 7 to 11 cycles using a sample-barcoded 5' primer and a J-beta primer mix. TCRdb independently ran MiXCR on the 5' RACE reads; one entry per CDR3 protein. The top ten hold roughly 3.5% of the sample, which has about 800,000 distinct CDR3 sequences, 25% seen once. These data are taken from a study of blood T cells in healthy people across ages. These data also featured in a second study, about T cells of mothers and their children. This second report adds: The extracted RNA was employed in its entirety for cDNA synthesis, at approximately 1.5 ug per 15 ul. A slight, non-significant increase in overlap was found for related mother-child pairs relative to unrelated pairs.

Sequencing input: blood. The origin of this receptor is a boy aged 10-17 years in good health.

This CDR3 reads CSARSTSGGYEQYF. The CDR3 bases are TGCAGTGCTAGATCGACTAGCGGGGGATACGAGCAGTACTTC. V is TRBV20-1 and J is TRBJ2-1; TRBD2 matches at 12 bases. The last part of the DNA fits TRBJ2-7 better; the J call may be wrong. Per germline, CDR1 DFQATT and CDR2 SNEGSKA (reference sequence). The CDR3 is 14 amino acids.